The next 16 T cell receptor beta chains were all read from a single sample in a study of OX40 agonist ivuxolimab in advanced cancers. The repertoire was sequenced with immunoSEQ multiplex PCR; TCRdb's copy has only in-frame clones and lacks some. This table holds tens of thousands of clones, more than 75% found once. This material consisted of CD4+ or CD8+ T cells sorted from blood, taken in a trial of the OX40 agonist ivuxolimab. Receptor source: an adult with an advanced solid tumor such as melanoma, head and neck, liver or kidney cancer.

The chain carries TRBV27 and TRBJ2-1; the D call may be TRBD1 or TRBD2 (5 bases each). The V and J ends lost 6 bases and 0 bases respectively, with 18 bases between them. Germline values: CDR1 MNHEY, CDR2 SMNVEV (reference sequence). The CDR3 spans 17 residues. CDR3 in DNA: TGTGCCAGCAGGTTAAGAGGGGCTCAAAGCTCCTACAATGAGCAGTTCTTC. This translates into CASRLRGAQSSYNEQFF.

V usage is TRBV7-3 and J usage is TRBJ2-1; 11 positions agree with TRBD2. Unmatched junction bases numbered 5, after V lost 3 bases and J lost 4 bases. In germline, CDR1 is SGHTA, CDR2 FQGTGA. The CDR3 is 16 residues long. CDR3 DNA sequence: TGTGCCAGCAGCTTTACCGGGACTAGCGGTTACAATGAGCAGTTCTTC. Translation: CASSFTGTSGYNEQFF.

The rearrangement uses TRBV2 and TRBJ2-3; 7 nucleotides align to TRBD1. CDR3 length: 14 residues. Germline CDR1 SNHLY, CDR2 FYNNEI. With 6 bases clipped from V and 2 bases from J, the junction kept 5 bases outside the gene matches. The DNA for the CDR3 is TGTGCCAGCAGCAACAGGGGTTTCACAGATACGCAGTATTTT. This translates into CASSNRGFTDTQYF. Full variable domain (outside the CDR3, taken from reference TRBV2 and TRBJ2-3): EPEVTQTPSHQVTQMGQEVILRCVPISNHLYFYWYRQILGQKVEFLVSFYNNEISEKSEIFDDQFSVERPDGSNFTLKIRSTKLEDSAMYFCASSNRGFTDTQYFGPGTRLTVL.

J is TRBJ1-5 and V is TRBV18; possible D gene TRBD1, 6 bases. With 2 bases removed from V and 4 bases from J, the gap between germline ends came to 12 bases. This CDR3 comprises 15 residues. CDR1 and CDR2 from the germline V gene are KGHSH and LQKENI. CDR3 amino acids: CASSPGRGGNQPQHF. DNA of the CDR3: TGTGCCAGCTCACCAGGCAGGGGTGGGAATCAGCCCCAGCATTTT.

V usage is TRBV6-6 and J usage is TRBJ1-1, with D uncertain. V dropped 2 bases and J dropped 3 bases, with 7 bases sitting between them. The CDR3 spans 13 residues. Germline V gives CDR1 MNHNY, CDR2 SVGAGI (reference sequence). CDR3 amino acids: CASSYRKDTEAFF. The CDR3 nucleotides read TGTGCCAGCAGTTACAGGAAAGACACTGAAGCTTTCTTT.

This clone occurred a few times. This sequence joins TRBV5-1 and TRBJ2-5; no clear D gene. Trimming removed 1 base from V and 0 bases from J, with 13 bases in between. This CDR3 region has 16 residues. The germline gives CDR1 SGHRS, CDR2 YFSETQ. CDR3 nucleotides: TGCGCCAGCAGCTTGTCGCTAGGCGTGAACCAAGAGACCCAGTACTTC. Residues: CASSLSLGVNQETQYF. Variable domain in full (rest from reference TRBV5-1 and TRBJ2-5): KAGVTQTPRYLIKTRGQQVTLSCSPISGHRSVSWYQQTPGQGLQFLFEYFSETQRNKGNFPGRFSGRQFSNSRSEMNVSTLELGDSALYLCASSLSLGVNQETQYFGPGTRLLVL.

The DNA of the CDR3 is TGTGCCAGTAGTCCCCGCAGGGCCTCCTACGAGCAGTACTTC. Translating gives CASSPRRASYEQYF. The rearrangement joins TRBV19 to TRBJ2-7; TRBD1 is a possible D gene (5 bases). Germline CDR1 reads LNHDA; CDR2 reads SQIVND (reference sequence). V lost 5 bases and J 0 bases, leaving 11 bases between the germline ends. CDR3 length: 14 amino acids.

The chain employs TRBV6-1 and TRBJ2-3; TRBD1 might be the D (7 bases). The CDR3 sequence is 15 residues long. V lost 6 bases and J 0 bases, leaving 13 bases between the germline ends. Germline loops: CDR1 MNHNS, CDR2 SASEGT. CDR3 coding DNA: TGTGCCAGCAGCCCAGCAGGGGGGAGCACAGATACGCAGTATTTT. Its protein product is CASSPAGGSTDTQYF.

The table lists this clone with a count of one. The chain joins TRBV5-4 to TRBJ2-2, with 9 bases matching TRBD2. After removal of 4 bases from V and 5 bases from J, the junction contained 9 bases not matched to a gene. Germline V CDR1 and CDR2: SGHNT, YYREEE (reference sequence). The length of the CDR3 is 16 residues. CDR3 sequence: CASSPGLARGTGELFF. For the CDR3, the DNA is TGTGCCAGCAGCCCAGGACTAGCGAGGGGAACCGGGGAGCTGTTTTTT.

This clone was seen only once. V and J are TRBV10-3 and TRBJ1-3; TRBD1 matches at 7 bases. The J segment lost 1 base and the V segment lost 10 bases, leaving 7 bases of the junction unmatched. The CDR3 loop spans 14 amino acids. CDR1 and CDR2 (germline): ENHRY, SYGVKD. In DNA form, the CDR3 reads TGTGCCACCCGGGACAGCGGATCTGGAAACACCATATATTTT. The encoded protein is CATRDSGSGNTIYF.

The CDR3: CASSTDRNTEAFF. CDR3 DNA: TGTGCCAGCAGCACCGACAGGAACACTGAAGCTTTCTTT. The V and J genes are TRBV11-3 and TRBJ1-1; maybe TRBD1 (5 bases). The V gene's germline CDR1 is SGHNT and CDR2 YENEEA. The CDR3 extends over 13 amino acids. Trimming cost V 5 bases and J 1 base, with 8 bases left between them.

The V gene is TRBV2, the J gene TRBJ2-5; tentative D call: TRBD2 (5 bases). This CDR3 region has 12 residues. Germline CDR1 is SNHLY and CDR2 is FYNNEI. Trimming removed 10 bases from V and 3 bases from J, with 12 bases in between. The CDR3 sequence: CAIGLPKETQYF. Here the CDR3 DNA reads TGTGCCATAGGACTCCCAAAAGAGACCCAGTACTTC.

V usage is TRBV27 and J usage is TRBJ1-2, with 8 bases identical to TRBD1. The CDR3 consists of 17 residues. Germline V gives CDR1 MNHEY, CDR2 SMNVEV (reference sequence). J was trimmed by 4 bases and V by 5 bases; bases with no gene match: 15. CDR3 nucleotides: TGTGCCAGCAGTAGCGGCAACGGACAGGGAAAGATCTATGGCTACACCTTC. This gives the protein CASSSGNGQGKIYGYTF.

This chain links TRBV28 with TRBJ1-1; D perhaps matches TRBD1 (6 bases). The V end lost 8 bases, the J end lost 4 bases, and 20 bases lay between the germline ends. Germline V CDR1 and CDR2: MDHEN, SYDVKM. This CDR3 is built from 15 residues. The CDR3 protein is CASGDRGAKGTEAFF. CDR3 DNA sequence: TGTGCCAGCGGCGATCGGGGGGCTAAGGGCACTGAAGCTTTCTTT.

This chain connects TRBV2 to TRBJ2-3; TRBD2 matches at 7 bases. With 6 bases clipped from V and 4 bases from J, the junction kept 13 bases outside the gene matches. The germline gives CDR1 SNHLY, CDR2 FYNNEI. The CDR3 runs to 16 residues. The CDR3, as DNA: TGTGCCAGCAGATCGAACAGGCCCGCGGGGGCAGATACGCAGTATTTT. It is translated as CASRSNRPAGADTQYF.

This clone has more than one count but fewer than ten. This rearrangement joins TRBV2 to TRBJ1-3; maybe TRBD1 (5 bases). Trimming removed 6 bases from V and 0 bases from J, with 18 bases in between. CDR3 length: 17 residues. Per the germline V gene, CDR1 is SNHLY and CDR2 is FYNNEI. CDR3 loop: CASRMDNQGSSGNTIYF. The CDR3 DNA is TGTGCCAGCAGGATGGACAATCAGGGATCCTCTGGAAACACCATATATTTT.